Following are 21 T cell receptor beta chains from one sample sequenced in a study of beta chain features in type 1 diabetes. Broader study findings: For Type 1 diabetes patients, all four CD4+ subsets carried TCRB CDR3s that were moderately but significantly shorter.

All of the isolated RNA was reverse transcribed, so expressed TCRB transcripts were sequenced. Measured with immunoSEQ multiplex PCR; TCRdb has only the in-frame clones, and not every one. Among over 650,000 clones, about 14% were seen once, and the ten largest hold approximately 0.039%. These TCRs' antigens remain unknown. What was sequenced was naive CD4+ T cells from blood. These receptors were collected from a man between 18 and 35 years old with type 1 diabetes.

This clone showed up just a few times. CDR3 residues: CASSPILTGNGYTF. CDR3 DNA sequence: TGTGCCAGCAGCCCAATTCTAACAGGGAATGGCTACACCTTC. This chain joins TRBV11-2 and TRBJ1-2, with a weak D call TRBD1 (6 bases). In germline, CDR1 is SGHAT, CDR2 FQNNGV. V lost 5 bases, J lost 6 bases, and 16 bases lay in between. The CDR3 is made up of 14 amino acids.

This chain joins TRBV30 and TRBJ2-2; D possibly corresponds to TRBD1 (6 bases). V was clipped by 0 bases and J by 6 bases, with 11 bases between them. Germline V CDR1 and CDR2: GTSNPN, SVGIG (reference sequence). The CDR3 runs to 14 residues. CDR3 in amino acids: CAWSVARGAGELFF. The CDR3 DNA is TGTGCCTGGAGTGTGGCCAGGGGCGCCGGGGAGCTGTTTTTT.

The chain uses TRBV30 and TRBJ1-6; TRBD1 agrees at 10 bases. Germline V gene data show CDR1 as GTSNPN and CDR2 as SVGIG (reference sequence). This CDR3 contains 16 residues. Trimming at V came to 3 bases and at J to 2 bases, leaving 4 bases not matched to a gene. This CDR3 reads CAWSGQGVPYNSPLHF. The CDR3 DNA reads as TGTGCCTGGAGCGGACAGGGGGTCCCCTATAATTCACCCCTCCACTTT.

This chain connects TRBV7-6 to TRBJ2-7, with TRBD1 matching 8 bases. The germline CDR1 and CDR2 sequences are SGHVS and FNYEAQ. This CDR3 comprises 15 residues. V lost 1 base, J lost 9 bases, and 11 bases stayed unmatched. CDR3 region: CASSLEGRGLPTQYF. The CDR3 nucleotides are TGTGCCAGCAGCTTAGAGGGCAGGGGGCTACCAACGCAGTACTTC.

The chain carries TRBV2 and TRBJ2-2, with unresolved D. The germline CDR1 and CDR2 sequences are SNHLY and FYNNEI. CDR3 length: 14 residues. Trimming removed 2 bases at V and 1 base at J, with 5 bases between. In DNA form, the CDR3 reads TGTGCCAGCAGTGAATCGGTGAACACCGGGGAGCTGTTTTTT. This sequence encodes CASSESVNTGELFF.

The chain recombines TRBV13 with TRBJ2-3; TRBD2 agrees at 11 bases. This CDR3 is 16 amino acids long. J was trimmed by 2 bases and V by 6 bases; bases with no gene match: 7. Germline CDR1 PRHDT, CDR2 FYEKMQ (reference sequence). The CDR3: CASSIRLAGNTDTQYF. The CDR3 DNA is TGTGCCAGCAGTATTCGACTAGCGGGGAACACAGATACGCAGTATTTT.

The CDR3 region is CASSLPEGAYEQFF. The CDR3 DNA reads TGCGCCAGCAGCCTGCCTGAGGGGGCCTATGAGCAGTTCTTC. The chain has TRBV5-1 and TRBJ2-1; the match to TRBD1 covers 7 bases. Germline lookup yields CDR1 SGHRS and CDR2 YFSETQ. The CDR3 extends over 14 amino acids. V shed 4 bases, J shed 8 bases, and the junction held 9 bases outside the gene matches.

There are a few counts of this clone. The rearrangement uses TRBV19 and TRBJ1-2, with TRBD1 matching over 7 bases. The CDR3 loop spans 15 amino acids. V gave up 7 bases and J gave up 4 bases; unmatched junction bases: 12. The germline gives CDR1 LNHDA, CDR2 SQIVND (reference sequence). This CDR3 is CASTRTGTLGYGYTF. The CDR3 DNA reads as TGTGCCAGTACCCGGACAGGCACTTTGGGCTATGGCTACACCTTC.

The V call is TRBV19, the J call TRBJ2-7; a possible D gene is TRBD2 (5 bases). The CDR3 consists of 14 residues. CDR1 and CDR2 from the germline V gene are LNHDA and SQIVND (reference sequence). V was clipped by 7 bases and J by 9 bases, with 22 bases between them. The CDR3 coding sequence is TGTGCCAGTAAAGGGAGTAGCGCTAACCCGTGGCAGTACTTC. Its protein product is CASKGSSANPWQYF.

Regarding this clone: One end of the junction fails to match germline, which may point to a read error. The chain couples TRBV5-1 to TRBJ1-3; 7 nucleotides agree with TRBD1. Germline assignment: CDR1 SGHRS and CDR2 YFSETQ. This CDR3 contains 17 residues. Here the CDR3 DNA reads TGCGCCAGCAGGGGCGGTTTAGACAGGGAGTCTGAAAACACCATATATTTT. It translates to CASRGGLDRESENTIYF.

The chain links TRBV29-1 to TRBJ1-1; TRBD1 agrees at 7 bases. CDR3 length: 14 amino acids. Trimming cost V 4 bases and J 1 base; bases outside gene matches: 6. Germline V gene lookup returns CDR1 SQVTM and CDR2 ANQGSEA. The CDR3 sequence: CSVVEGARNTEAFF. CDR3 bases: TGCAGCGTTGTGGAGGGGGCGCGGAACACTGAAGCTTTCTTT.

This clone was seen a few times. The chain has TRBV9 and TRBJ2-5; weak D call: TRBD2 (6 bases). V shed 0 bases and J shed 12 bases, with 15 bases lying between them. The CDR3 is 13 amino acids. Germline loops: CDR1 SGDLS, CDR2 YYNGEE. The CDR3 DNA follows: TGTGCCAGCAGCGTAGGTACCGGGAGACCGGAGTACTTC. It codes for CASSVGTGRPEYF.

This rearrangement joins TRBV30 to TRBJ1-5, with D uncertain. Germline V CDR1 and CDR2: GTSNPN, SVGIG (reference sequence). The CDR3 spans 13 residues. V gave up 4 bases and J gave up 5 bases, with 12 bases separating them. CDR3 sequence reads: CAWTAGPYQPQHF. For the CDR3, the DNA is TGTGCCTGGACCGCAGGACCCTATCAGCCCCAGCATTTT.

V gene TRBV7-2 combines with J gene TRBJ2-3; the D gene is possibly TRBD2 (5 bases). CDR3 length: 16 amino acids. Germline V CDR1 and CDR2: SGHTA, FQGNSA. V shed 3 bases and J shed 0 bases, with 13 bases lying between them. Here the CDR3 reads CASSLDFASSTDTQYF. The CDR3 nucleotides read TGTGCCAGCAGCTTGGACTTTGCTTCTAGCACAGATACGCAGTATTTT.

In this sample, this clone turned up a few times. V usage is TRBV30 and J usage is TRBJ2-7; D unresolved. This CDR3 region has 13 residues. CDR1 and CDR2 (germline): GTSNPN, SVGIG (reference sequence). V gave up 2 bases and J gave up 2 bases, with 10 bases separating them. The CDR3 region has the DNA TGTGCCTGGAGTAGACCCGGACCCTACGAGCAGTACTTC. Amino acids: CAWSRPGPYEQYF.

Here the CDR3 reads CARAAGSVRQPQHF. The CDR3 coding sequence is TGTGCCAGGGCGGCAGGGAGTGTAAGGCAGCCCCAGCATTTT. This chain uses TRBV19 with TRBJ1-5; D perhaps matches TRBD1 (5 bases). The CDR3 loop spans 14 amino acids. Trimming pared 9 bases from V and 7 bases from J, leaving 19 bases between. CDR1 and CDR2 from the germline V gene are LNHDA and SQIVND (reference sequence).

V usage is TRBV5-6 and J usage is TRBJ2-1; D not resolved. V lost 2 bases and J lost 3, with 9 bases in between. The germline V gene encodes CDR1 SGHDT and CDR2 YYEEEE. The CDR3 has 14 residues. This chain's CDR3 is CASSLESFYNEQFF. In DNA form, the CDR3 reads TGTGCCAGCAGCTTAGAGAGCTTCTACAATGAGCAGTTCTTC.

Points on this clone: Different DNA sequences within this sample yield the same CDR3. The chain employs TRBV18 and TRBJ2-5, with unresolved D. This CDR3 comprises 12 residues. CDR1 KGHSH and CDR2 LQKENI come from the germline V gene. Trimming pared 3 bases from V and 5 bases from J, leaving 7 bases between. The CDR3, as DNA: TGTGCCAGCTCACCGAGCAGGGAGACCCAGTACTTC. This sequence encodes CASSPSRETQYF.

This clone was picked up a small number of times. The V gene is TRBV5-6, the J gene TRBJ1-1; D gene ambiguous. CDR3 length equals 13 residues. Trimming left V 3 bases short and J 5 bases short, with 11 bases between. Germline-derived CDR1 and CDR2 are SGHDT and YYEEEE. The CDR3 bases are TGTGCCAGCAGCTCGTCCGGGAGGACTGAAGCTTTCTTT. Its protein product is CASSSSGRTEAFF.

This clone was seen a handful of times. V usage is TRBV9 and J usage is TRBJ2-3, with 9 bases fitting TRBD2. Germline V gene data show CDR1 as SGDLS and CDR2 as YYNGEE. This CDR3 is 16 amino acids long. V shed 2 bases, J shed 2 bases, and the junction held 6 bases outside the gene matches. The CDR3 sequence is CASSVFSGGNTDTQYF. The CDR3, as DNA: TGTGCCAGCAGCGTGTTTAGCGGGGGCAACACAGATACGCAGTATTTT.

This clone showed up just a few times. The rearrangement uses TRBV6-6 and TRBJ2-1; TRBD2 matches 7 bases. CDR3 length: 15 amino acids. Germline V gives CDR1 MNHNY, CDR2 SVGAGI (reference sequence). The trim removed 5 bases at V and 4 bases at J, leaving 8 bases unmatched. The CDR3 coding sequence is TGTGCCAGCAGTCCTCCGGGACTAAAATACAATGAGCAGTTCTTC. Translation gives CASSPPGLKYNEQFF.